This TCR beta chain was sequenced during a study of CD8 T cells in Susac syndrome. About the research overall: There were about six sequenced Susac syndrome patients with active disease and eight or nine in remission. Each patient with Susac syndrome, at the time of blood draw, was therapy-naive, on corticosteroids, or on intravenous immunoglobulin alone. Overall study results and limits: It was in TEMRA cells and active patients that Susac CD8+ clonal expansion peaked.

RNA was extracted with the RNeasy kit, and a quantity of about 0.45 to 1 ug was reverse transcribed using random hexamers. TCRdb analysed the immunoSEQ multiplex PCR reads with MiXCR anew, one entry per CDR3 protein. The sample records about 90,000 distinct CDR3 sequences, 95% to 96% being singletons. A remark on this clonotype: The antigen is undetermined.

From blood CD8+ and CD4+ T cells, the TCR beta chain was sequenced. Trimming took off 6 bases at V and 6 bases at J, with 17 bases between the two ends. The CDR3 consists of 13 residues. Germline V lookup: CDR1 DFQATT, CDR2 SNEGSKA (reference sequence). V and J are TRBV20-1 and TRBJ2-5; possible D gene TRBD1, 6 bases. Sequencing was carried out using CD8+ T cells from PBMCs. This receptor was identified in a human donor with Susac syndrome. The CDR3: CSAHGRGTQTQYF. Here the CDR3 DNA reads TGCAGTGCCCACGGTAGGGGGACACAGACCCAGTACTTC.